Presented here are 30 T cell receptor beta chains from one specimen sequenced in a study of blood T cell repertoires in COVID-19. TCRdb's table, derived via immunoSEQ multiplex PCR, lists solely in-frame clones and lacks some. The repertoire has 95,000 to 100,000 clones, approximately 89% of them found once; the top ten carry roughly 11%. Sequencing used peripheral blood. The receptors stem from a woman in her twenties or thirties with acute or convalescent COVID-19.

The chain couples TRBV6-4 to TRBJ2-3, with D possibly matching TRBD1 (5 bases). This CDR3 has 17 residues. V gave up 4 bases and J gave up 0 bases, with 17 bases separating them. Looked up from germline, CDR1 is MRHNA and CDR2 is SNTAGT. Here the CDR3 reads CASSVQGLGTSTDTQYF. The CDR3 nucleotides are TGTGCCAGCAGTGTTCAGGGCCTAGGTACTAGCACAGATACGCAGTATTTT.

V and J are TRBV2 and TRBJ1-3; D gene ambiguous. Germline V gene sequence: CDR1 SNHLY, CDR2 FYNNEI. This CDR3 has 14 amino acids. The germline V and J ends were trimmed by 4 bases and 0 bases, with 7 bases remaining between them. CDR3 bases: TGTGCCAGCAGTGCAATTTTCTCTGGAAACACCATATATTTT. It encodes CASSAIFSGNTIYF.

This chain joins TRBV2 and TRBJ1-2; 9 nucleotides align to TRBD1. Looked up from germline, CDR1 is SNHLY and CDR2 is FYNNEI. The CDR3 is made up of 12 amino acids. The J segment lost 8 bases and the V segment lost 5 bases, leaving 3 bases of the junction unmatched. As DNA, the CDR3 is TGTGCCAGCAGTTGGACAGGGGAAGGCTACACCTTC. Protein: CASSWTGEGYTF.

The chain is built from TRBV3-1 (or the pseudogene TRBV3-2) and TRBJ1-3, with D unresolved. The CDR3 contains 18 residues. Between the trimmed V and J ends, which lost 0 bases and 2 bases, there was a span of 17 bases. Germline lookup yields CDR1 LGHDT and CDR2 YNNKEL (reference sequence). CDR3 residues: CASSQDRAPGSAGNTIYF. For the CDR3, the DNA is TGTGCCAGCAGCCAAGACCGAGCGCCGGGGTCGGCTGGAAACACCATATATTTT.

The chain combines TRBV29-1 with TRBJ1-1, with D possibly matching TRBD1 (5 bases). Deletions cut 4 bases from V and 3 bases from J, with 12 bases between. Germline CDR1 SQVTM, CDR2 ANQGSEA. CDR3 length: 13 residues. For the CDR3, the DNA is TGCAGCGTTGTAGGGGCCTTCGACACTGAAGCTTTCTTT. Encoded protein: CSVVGAFDTEAFF.

This sequence joins TRBV3-1 (or the pseudogene TRBV3-2) and TRBJ1-6; possibly TRBD1 for D (6 bases). CDR1 LGHDT and CDR2 YNNKEL come from the germline V gene (reference sequence). This CDR3 has 14 residues. The V end was cut by 1 base, the J end by 9 bases, with 10 bases between. CDR3 protein: CASSQGGGSSPLHF. The CDR3 coding sequence is TGTGCCAGCAGCCAAGGGGGGGGCAGTTCACCCCTCCACTTT.

V gene TRBV5-1 combines with J gene TRBJ2-7, with D possibly matching TRBD1 (6 bases). CDR3 length: 14 residues. CDR1 and CDR2 (germline): SGHRS, YFSETQ. Trimming removed 7 bases at V and 0 bases at J, with 14 bases between. CDR3 DNA: TGCGCCAGCTACCGGGACATAAGCTCCTACGAGCAGTACTTC. Translation: CASYRDISSYEQYF.

This clone was seen more than once but under ten times. This rearrangement joins TRBV28 to TRBJ1-5; 8 positions match TRBD1. V dropped 5 bases and J dropped 9; count of bases not matched to a gene: 9. The CDR3 spans 14 residues. Germline V lookup: CDR1 MDHEN, CDR2 SYDVKM. CDR3 in amino acids: CASSPWTGRGPQHF. The DNA for the CDR3 is TGTGCCAGCAGTCCCTGGACAGGGCGGGGGCCCCAGCATTTT.

The chain carries TRBV5-1 and TRBJ2-7; the D gene is possibly TRBD1 (5 bases). The CDR3 is made up of 15 amino acids. Between the trimmed V and J ends, which lost 0 bases and 2 bases, there was a span of 12 bases. Germline loops: CDR1 SGHRS, CDR2 YFSETQ. CDR3 in DNA: TGCGCCAGCAGCTTGGTAGGGGTGGGAACCTACGAGCAGTACTTC. This sequence encodes CASSLVGVGTYEQYF. Full variable domain (remainder filled in from reference TRBV5-1 and TRBJ2-7): KAGVTQTPRYLIKTRGQQVTLSCSPISGHRSVSWYQQTPGQGLQFLFEYFSETQRNKGNFPGRFSGRQFSNSRSEMNVSTLELGDSALYLCASSLVGVGTYEQYFGPGTRLTVT.

The chain joins TRBV18 to TRBJ2-7, with 7 nucleotides matching TRBD1. This CDR3 comprises 14 residues. With V trimmed by 2 bases and J by 1 base, 2 bases remained unmatched. The V gene's germline CDR1 is KGHSH and CDR2 LQKENI. The DNA of the CDR3 is TGTGCCAGCTCACCATGGGACAGATCCTACGAGCAGTACTTC. Translation: CASSPWDRSYEQYF.

The chain links TRBV18 to TRBJ1-3; D is unclear. V lost 2 bases and J lost 0, with 14 bases in between. Germline-derived CDR1 and CDR2 are KGHSH and LQKENI. The CDR3 totals 17 residues. The CDR3 loop reads CASSPGRGQYSGNTIYF. Written as DNA, the CDR3 is TGTGCCAGCTCACCAGGAAGAGGGCAGTACTCTGGAAACACCATATATTTT. Looking up the rest from reference TRBV18 and TRBJ1-3 gives the full variable domain: NAGVMQNPRHLVRRRGQEARLRCSPMKGHSHVYWYRQLPEEGLKFMVYLQKENIIDESGMPKERFSAEFPKEGPSILRIQQVVRGDSAAYFCASSPGRGQYSGNTIYFGEGSWLTVV.

The chain carries TRBV6-5 and TRBJ1-5; no definite D call. The CDR3 extends over 14 amino acids. The ends were cut back, 6 bases at V and 5 bases at J, with 14 bases in the middle. The germline V gene has CDR1 MNHEY and CDR2 SVGAGI. Here the CDR3 DNA reads TGTGCCAGCAGCCGCGGGCATTTAGATCAGCCCCAGCATTTT. Translation: CASSRGHLDQPQHF.

The chain employs TRBV20-1 and TRBJ1-2; possible D gene TRBD1, 6 bases. The CDR3 spans 11 residues. The V and J ends lost 3 bases and 7 bases respectively, with 9 bases between them. Looked up from germline, CDR1 is DFQATT and CDR2 is SNEGSKA (reference sequence). CDR3 coding DNA: TGCAGTGCTAGTAAGGGGGTTGGCTACACCTTC. Encoded protein: CSASKGVGYTF.

The J gene is TRBJ2-1, the V gene TRBV3-1 (or the pseudogene TRBV3-2); D gene uncertain. The CDR3 length is 16 residues. Trimming stripped 1 base from V and 7 bases from J, with 17 bases between. The germline CDR1 and CDR2 sequences are LGHDT and YNNKEL (reference sequence). The CDR3 coding sequence is TGTGCCAGCAGCCAAGGTGGATCGGCGGCGAAGAATGAGCAGTTCTTC. Residues: CASSQGGSAAKNEQFF.

This clone was seen just once. The CDR3 spells CASSQYRDRAVGSPLHF. CDR3 nucleotide sequence: TGTGCCAGCAGCCAATACCGGGACAGGGCCGTAGGGTCACCCCTCCACTTT. J is TRBJ1-6 and V is TRBV3-1 (or the pseudogene TRBV3-2); 9 nucleotides match TRBD1. CDR3 length: 17 residues. The V segment lost 2 bases and the J segment 10 bases; nucleotides outside the gene matches: 12. Germline V gene lookup returns CDR1 LGHDT and CDR2 YNNKEL (reference sequence).

The chain links TRBV7-9 to TRBJ1-3; D remains unclear. The CDR3 loop spans 14 amino acids. The germline V gene encodes CDR1 SEHNR and CDR2 FQNEAQ (reference sequence). V was cut by 2 bases and J by 0 bases, with 5 bases left in between. The CDR3 DNA reads as TGTGCCAGCAGCTTAACAGTCTCTGGAAACACCATATATTTT. This sequence encodes CASSLTVSGNTIYF.

The rearrangement links TRBV28 to TRBJ1-4, with 9 bases identical to TRBD1. This CDR3 region has 16 residues. V shed 2 bases, J shed 5 bases, and the junction held 6 bases outside the gene matches. CDR1 is MDHEN and CDR2 is SYDVKM in the germline V gene. The CDR3 DNA reads TGTGCCAGCAGTTTAGCCGGGACAGGGCTGAATGAAAAACTGTTTTTT. Translation: CASSLAGTGLNEKLFF. The full variable domain, rest sourced from reference TRBV28 and TRBJ1-4, is DVKVTQSSRYLVKRTGEKVFLECVQDMDHENMFWYRQDPGLGLRLIYFSYDVKMKEKGDIPEGYSVSREKKERFSLILESASTNQTSMYLCASSLAGTGLNEKLFFGSGTQLSVL.

The chain carries TRBV28 and TRBJ2-7; D is unresolved. V was shortened by 10 bases and J by 4 bases, with 11 bases between the two germline ends. Germline V gives CDR1 MDHEN, CDR2 SYDVKM. This CDR3 is 11 amino acids long. The CDR3 loop is CATRSLYEQYF. The CDR3 nucleotides read TGTGCCACCAGATCCCTTTACGAGCAGTACTTC.

This sequence joins TRBV3-1 (or the pseudogene TRBV3-2) and TRBJ2-5, with 10 nucleotides matching TRBD2. V gave up 2 bases and J gave up 5 bases; unmatched junction bases: 5. Germline loops: CDR1 LGHDT, CDR2 YNNKEL (reference sequence). The CDR3 is made up of 15 amino acids. This chain's CDR3 is CASSQQRGGWETQYF. CDR3 nucleotide sequence: TGTGCCAGCAGCCAACAGCGGGGGGGCTGGGAGACCCAGTACTTC.

V gene TRBV24-1 combines with J gene TRBJ1-2; D is perhaps TRBD1 (5 bases). Trimming pared 6 bases from V and 4 bases from J, leaving 8 bases between. The CDR3 contains 12 residues. The germline V gene encodes CDR1 KGHDR and CDR2 SFDVKD. CDR3 protein: CATSPGSYGYTF. The CDR3 DNA is TGTGCCACCAGTCCAGGGTCCTATGGCTACACCTTC.

This chain connects TRBV5-1 to TRBJ1-2, with 8 bases aligning to TRBD1. Germline CDR1 SGHRS, CDR2 YFSETQ. The CDR3 runs to 18 residues. The V segment lost 3 bases and the J segment 2 bases; nucleotides outside the gene matches: 15. CDR3 in amino acids: CASSSTGAGGVSNYGYTF. The CDR3 region has the DNA TGCGCCAGCAGCTCGACTGGGGCAGGGGGCGTCTCGAACTATGGCTACACCTTC.

This clone showed up many times. The chain combines TRBV12-5 with TRBJ2-7, with 7 bases lining up with TRBD1. This CDR3 spans 17 amino acids. The germline V gene has CDR1 LGHNT and CDR2 FRNRAP. After removal of 5 bases from V and 0 bases from J, the junction contained 13 bases not matched to a gene. The CDR3 sequence is CASGLGQFLRSSYEQYF. CDR3 bases: TGTGCTAGTGGTCTGGGACAGTTCCTCCGAAGCTCCTACGAGCAGTACTTC.

The chain uses TRBV2 and TRBJ2-7; perhaps TRBD1 as D (6 bases). This CDR3 is built from 14 residues. Trimming left V 7 bases short and J 0 bases short, with 13 bases between. Germline CDR1 and CDR2: SNHLY and FYNNEI. The CDR3 nucleotides read TGTGCCAGCACTCCTTGGGGGCTCTCCTACGAGCAGTACTTC. Residues: CASTPWGLSYEQYF.

This clone has a single count. The V call is TRBV9, the J call TRBJ2-1, with TRBD2 as a possible D gene (6 bases). Germline CDR1 reads SGDLS; CDR2 reads YYNGEE. V lost 0 bases, J lost 8 bases, and 12 bases lay in between. The CDR3 runs to 14 residues. The CDR3 reads CASSVVQEGYEQFF. The CDR3 nucleotides are TGTGCCAGCAGCGTAGTCCAGGAGGGGTATGAGCAGTTCTTC.

A single count supports this clone. The chain carries TRBV5-1 and TRBJ1-6; possible D gene TRBD1, 5 bases. The CDR3 totals 14 residues. The germline gives CDR1 SGHRS, CDR2 YFSETQ. Between the trimmed V and J ends, which lost 0 bases and 6 bases, there was a span of 7 bases. CDR3 nucleotide sequence: TGCGCCAGCAGCTTGGGACAGCCTAATTCACCCCTCCACTTT. Translation: CASSLGQPNSPLHF. The full variable domain, in which reference TRBV5-1 and TRBJ1-6 provide the parts outside the CDR3, is KAGVTQTPRYLIKTRGQQVTLSCSPISGHRSVSWYQQTPGQGLQFLFEYFSETQRNKGNFPGRFSGRQFSNSRSEMNVSTLELGDSALYLCASSLGQPNSPLHFGNGTRLTVT.

The chain joins TRBV11-2 to TRBJ2-1; D unresolved. There are 15 residues in the CDR3. Looked up from germline, CDR1 is SGHAT and CDR2 is FQNNGV. V gave up 4 bases and J gave up 0 bases, with 10 bases separating them. The CDR3 sequence is CASSSSSSSYNEQFF. In nucleotides, the CDR3 is TGTGCCAGCAGCTCAAGCTCGAGCTCCTACAATGAGCAGTTCTTC.

The chain links TRBV5-1 to TRBJ2-1; TRBD2 might be the D (6 bases). Trimming removed 0 bases from V and 14 bases from J, with 15 bases in between. Germline V gene data show CDR1 as SGHRS and CDR2 as YFSETQ. The CDR3 consists of 13 residues. This CDR3 is CASSLGVEGQKFF. The CDR3 DNA follows: TGCGCCAGCAGCTTGGGGGTGGAGGGTCAGAAGTTCTTC.

The chain couples TRBV5-1 to TRBJ1-5; unclear D gene. This CDR3 spans 15 amino acids. Per germline, CDR1 SGHRS and CDR2 YFSETQ. Trimming pared 0 bases from V and 4 bases from J, leaving 11 bases between. CDR3 nucleotide sequence: TGCGCCAGCAGCTTGGATGGGGAGCGGAATCAGCCCCAGCATTTT. Protein sequence: CASSLDGERNQPQHF.

The V gene is TRBV6-5, the J gene TRBJ1-1; D may be TRBD1 (5 bases). From germline, CDR1 is MNHEY and CDR2 SVGAGI. V shed 5 bases and J shed 0 bases, with 7 bases lying between them. This CDR3 is built from 13 residues. CDR3 protein: CASSLQVNTEAFF. The CDR3 DNA follows: TGTGCCAGCAGTCTACAGGTGAACACTGAAGCTTTCTTT.

The V and J genes are TRBV14 and TRBJ1-4, with no clear D. Germline CDR1 and CDR2: SGHDN and FVKESK. The length of the CDR3 is 15 residues. V dropped 4 bases and J dropped 8 bases, with 17 bases sitting between them. In DNA form, the CDR3 reads TGTGCCAGCAGCCTGGGTCGGGGAGGAAACGAAAAACTGTTTTTT. Protein product: CASSLGRGGNEKLFF.